Listed below are T cell receptor beta chains from one sample, sequenced in a study of control samples from healthy donors and cancer patients. Generated by immunoSEQ multiplex PCR, the TCRdb table keeps only in-frame clones and is missing some. This repertoire shows over 100,000 clones, roughly 89% found once; its top ten account for 5.5%. The sequencing sample was made of blood. The source of these receptors is a man aged 18 to 30 in good health. Each CDR3 is given with its conserved first and last residue. Each record gives: V gene, clone size, J gene, D gene, CDR3 DNA, CDR3 protein. A D gene is named only where the DNA matches it firmly. Some rows have no size entry. The others give once, few or many, or a class for an expanded clone.

V: TRBV18; size: .; J: TRBJ2-7; D: .; DNA: TGTGCCAGCTCACCAGCCGACAGTCCCTCCTACGAGCAGTACTTC; CDR3: CASSPADSPSYEQYF
V: TRBV6-4; size: .; J: TRBJ1-6; D: .; DNA: TGTGCCAGCAGTGCCGGGATAGGGAATTCACCCCTCCACTTT; CDR3: CASSAGIGNSPLHF
V: TRBV7-9; size: .; J: TRBJ2-1; D: TRBD2; DNA: TGTGCCAGCATCAAGCGGGGGGGCCAAGATGAGCAGTTCTTC; CDR3: CASIKRGGQDEQFF
V: TRBV5-4; size: .; J: TRBJ2-3; D: TRBD2; DNA: TGTGCCAGCAGCTTGGGTTGGGCTAGCGGGGGGGATGGGACAGATACGCAGTATTTT; CDR3: CASSLGWASGGDGTDTQYF
V: TRBV18; size: .; J: TRBJ2-1; D: .; DNA: TGTGCCAGCTCACCTTACAATGAGCAGTTCTTC; CDR3: CASSPYNEQFF
V: TRBV6-5; size: .; J: TRBJ2-7; D: .; DNA: TGTGCCAGCAGTTCCAACGTGAACGAGCAGTACTTC; CDR3: CASSSNVNEQYF
V: TRBV18; size: .; J: TRBJ2-7; D: TRBD2; DNA: TGTGCCAGCTCATCTAGCGGGGGGAGGGACGAGCAGTACTTC; CDR3: CASSSSGGRDEQYF
V: TRBV19; size: .; J: TRBJ2-3; D: .; DNA: TGTGCCAGTAGTATTAGGATCACAGATACGCAGTATTTT; CDR3: CASSIRITDTQYF
V: TRBV7-3; size: .; J: TRBJ2-1; D: .; DNA: TGTGCCAGCAGCTCCCCGGACAGACCCAATTCCTCAAGCTCCTACAATGAGCAGTTCTTC; CDR3: CASSSPDRPNSSSSYNEQFF
V: TRBV14; size: .; J: TRBJ2-3; D: .; DNA: TGTGCCAGCAGCCATTCCTCGGGCGGGGATACGCAGTATTTT; CDR3: CASSHSSGGDTQYF
V: TRBV5-1; size: .; J: TRBJ2-7; D: TRBD1; DNA: TGCGCCAGCAGCTTGGCCTGGACAGGCAAACCCTACGAGCAGTACTTC; CDR3: CASSLAWTGKPYEQYF
V: TRBV7-2; size: .; J: TRBJ2-3; D: .; DNA: TGTGCCAGCAGCATTAGCGTGGCAGATACGCAGTATTTT; CDR3: CASSISVADTQYF
V: TRBV7-2; size: .; J: TRBJ1-1; D: .; DNA: TGTGCCAGCAGCTTAATTGGGCCGAAGTCTGAAGCTTTCTTT; CDR3: CASSLIGPKSEAFF
V: TRBV4-2; size: .; J: TRBJ2-1; D: .; DNA: TGTGCCAGCACCGACTATTTTTCAAACAATGAGCAGTTCTTC; CDR3: CASTDYFSNNEQFF
V: TRBV7-2; size: .; J: TRBJ1-1; D: .; DNA: TGTGCCAGCAGCCTAGGATTGGGCGATGCTTTCTTT; CDR3: CASSLGLGDAFF
V: TRBV11-2; size: .; J: TRBJ2-5; D: .; DNA: TGTGCCAGCAGGGGACCCGGGGGCCAAGAGACCCAGTACTTC; CDR3: CASRGPGGQETQYF
V: TRBV7-9; size: .; J: TRBJ1-3; D: .; DNA: TGTGCCAGCAGCTTATCCGGACAAGGGACGGTGGATTTT; CDR3: CASSLSGQGTVDF
V: TRBV6-6; size: .; J: TRBJ2-3; D: .; DNA: TGTGCCAGCAGCGGGGACAACACAGATACGCAGTATTTT; CDR3: CASSGDNTDTQYF
V: TRBV19; size: .; J: TRBJ2-7; D: .; DNA: TGTGCCAGTAGTCCGGTCGTGATGAACCCCTACGAGCAGTACTTC; CDR3: CASSPVVMNPYEQYF
V: TRBV30; size: .; J: TRBJ2-3; D: TRBD1; DNA: TGTGCCCTCGGCCGGGACAGGGTGTACCGTTTT; CDR3: CALGRDRVYRF
V: TRBV2; size: .; J: TRBJ1-5; D: .; DNA: TGTGCCAGCAGTGAAGACGGCGGGTGGGAGCCCCAGCATTTT; CDR3: CASSEDGGWEPQHF
V: TRBV11-2; size: .; J: TRBJ1-3; D: .; DNA: TGTGCCAGCAGCTTTACAGGCTCTGGAAACACCATATATTTT; CDR3: CASSFTGSGNTIYF
V: TRBV5-5; size: few; J: TRBJ2-5; D: TRBD2; DNA: TGTGCCAGCAGCTTGTTCAGCGGGGGGGCAGAGACCCAGTACTTC; CDR3: CASSLFSGGAETQYF
V: TRBV7-3; size: .; J: TRBJ2-7; D: .; DNA: TGTGCCAGCAGCTTCCCAGGGACCCCCTACGAGCAGTACTTC; CDR3: CASSFPGTPYEQYF
V: TRBV18; size: .; J: TRBJ2-7; D: .; DNA: TGTGCCAGCTCCCCTCAAAACGGAAATTACGAGCAGTACTTC; CDR3: CASSPQNGNYEQYF
V: TRBV5-1; size: many; J: TRBJ1-1; D: TRBD1; DNA: TGCGCCAGCAGCTTGGGGACAGGGGGGGTGTACACTGAAGCTTTCTTT; CDR3: CASSLGTGGVYTEAFF
V: TRBV7-2; size: .; J: TRBJ2-1; D: TRBD2; DNA: TGTGCCAGCAGCGAAGAGCGGGGCTCCTACAATGAGCAGTTCTTC; CDR3: CASSEERGSYNEQFF
V: TRBV12-5; size: .; J: TRBJ2-6; D: .; DNA: TGTGCTAGTGGTTTGGGGGGCCGTGCTGGGGCCAACGTCCTGACTTTC; CDR3: CASGLGGRAGANVLTF